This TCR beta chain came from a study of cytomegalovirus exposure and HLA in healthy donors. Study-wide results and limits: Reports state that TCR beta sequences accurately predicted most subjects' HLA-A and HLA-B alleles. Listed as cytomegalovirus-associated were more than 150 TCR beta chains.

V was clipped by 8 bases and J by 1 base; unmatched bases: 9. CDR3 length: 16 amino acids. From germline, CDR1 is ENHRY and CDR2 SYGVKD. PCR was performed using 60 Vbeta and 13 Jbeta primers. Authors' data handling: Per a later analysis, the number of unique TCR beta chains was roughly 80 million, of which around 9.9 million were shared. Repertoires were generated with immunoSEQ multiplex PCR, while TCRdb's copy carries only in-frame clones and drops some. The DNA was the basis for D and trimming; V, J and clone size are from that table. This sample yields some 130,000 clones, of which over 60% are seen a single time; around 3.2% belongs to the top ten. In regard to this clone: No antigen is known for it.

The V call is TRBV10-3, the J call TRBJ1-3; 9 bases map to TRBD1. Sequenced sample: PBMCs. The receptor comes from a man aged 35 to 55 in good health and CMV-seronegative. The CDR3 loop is CAISVETGGSGNTIYF. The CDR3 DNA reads TGTGCCATCTCCGTTGAGACAGGGGGTTCTGGAAACACCATATATTTT.